A selection of T cell receptor beta chains follows, all from one sample in a study of cytomegalovirus exposure and HLA in healthy donors. Assay used: immunoSEQ multiplex PCR; TCRdb lists only in-frame clones, some missing. The sample carries more than 95,000 clones, approximately 69% recorded once. Sequenced sample: PBMCs. The origin of the receptors is a woman aged 45-59 years in good health and CMV-seropositive. The CDR3 runs from the conserved cysteine through the conserved F or W. A D gene is named only where the DNA matches it firmly. The size entry is marked missing in some rows and otherwise reads once, few, many or a size class.

abundance	j_gene	v_gene	d_gene	len	CDR3nt	CDR3aa
few	TRBJ1-1	TRBV5-1	.	14	TGCGCCAGCAGCTTAGACAGCCTGAACACTGAAGCTTTCTTT	CASSLDSLNTEAFF
few	TRBJ2-3	TRBV4-3	TRBD2	18	TGCGCCAGCAGCCAAGATCCTGGGACTAGGTCCCCCACAGATACGCAGTATTTT	CASSQDPGTRSPTDTQYF
.	TRBJ2-7	TRBV27	.	14	TGTGCCAGCAGTTTATTGGGGGACTTAAACGAGCAGTACTTC	CASSLLGDLNEQYF
.	TRBJ1-2	TRBV10-3	.	14	TGTGCCATCAGTGAAACAGCGGGAAGCTATGGCTACACCTTC	CAISETAGSYGYTF
.	TRBJ2-1	TRBV7-9	TRBD2	15	TGTGCCAGCAGCTTAGCTGGGACTAGCGGTAATGAGCAGTTCTTC	CASSLAGTSGNEQFF
.	TRBJ1-5	TRBV28	TRBD1	15	TGTGCCAGCAGTTTCTCAGGGGGCCCCAATCAGCCCCAGCATTTT	CASSFSGGPNQPQHF
.	TRBJ1-5	TRBV4-2	.	17	TGTGCCAGCAGCCAAGAAATTTCGGCAGGGGACAATCAGCCCCAGCATTTT	CASSQEISAGDNQPQHF
.	TRBJ2-2	TRBV19	.	13	TGTGCCAGTAGTATGACTGAACGTCGGGAGCTGTTTTTT	CASSMTERRELFF
few	TRBJ2-7	TRBV12-5	.	17	TGTGCTAGTGGTCCGAAGGAGCCAAGGGGAATCTCCTACGAGCAGTACTTC	CASGPKEPRGISYEQYF
.	TRBJ2-1	TRBV11-2	TRBD2	17	TGTGCCAGCACCTTGGTCGGGCTAGCGGGGGGCGGCAATGAGCAGTTCTTC	CASTLVGLAGGGNEQFF
.	TRBJ2-1	TRBV27	TRBD2	15	TGTGCCAGCAGAACTAGCGGGAGTTCCTACAATGAGCAGTTCTTC	CASRTSGSSYNEQFF
.	TRBJ2-1	TRBV5-4	TRBD1	15	TGTGCCAGCAGCGTGGGACAGGGCTCCTACAATGAGCAGTTCTTC	CASSVGQGSYNEQFF
.	TRBJ2-5	TRBV19	.	14	TGTGCCAGTAGTCAGGACCATAGGGGGGAGACCCAGTACTTC	CASSQDHRGETQYF
.	TRBJ2-7	TRBV6-1	TRBD1	15	TGTGCCAGCAGTGAAAGACCAGGGGGCTTTTACGAGCAGTACTTC	CASSERPGGFYEQYF
.	TRBJ1-2	TRBV7-9	TRBD1	16	TGTGCCAGCAGCCCACTACGGGACAGGGATAACTATGGCTACACCTTC	CASSPLRDRDNYGYTF
.	TRBJ1-5	TRBV19	TRBD1	15	TGTGCCAGTAGTTTGGGACAGAATAGCAATCAGCCCCAGCATTTT	CASSLGQNSNQPQHF
.	TRBJ2-3	TRBV11-2	TRBD2	14	TGTGCCAGCAGCGACGGGAGGGGCACAGATACGCAGTATTTT	CASSDGRGTDTQYF
once	TRBJ1-5	TRBV10-1	TRBD1	13	TGCGCCAGCAGTGAAGGACAGGGTGGACCCCAGCATTTT	CASSEGQGGPQHF
.	TRBJ1-5	TRBV19	.	13	TGTGCCAGTAGTGCCACAAGTAATCAGCCCCAGCATTTT	CASSATSNQPQHF
.	TRBJ1-1	TRBV10-3	.	13	TGTGCCATCAGTGAGGTGGGGAGGACTGAAGCTTTCTTT	CAISEVGRTEAFF
.	TRBJ2-5	TRBV2	.	15	TGTGCCAGCGGTCGACAAGGGAGTTCCGAAGAGACCCAGTACTTC	CASGRQGSSEETQYF
.	TRBJ1-1	TRBV21-1	.	13	TGTGCCAGCAGCAAAGCACGGGTGGGTGAAGCTTTCTTT	CASSKARVGEAFF
few	TRBJ2-3	TRBV19	TRBD1	15	TGTGCCAGTAGCCGGGACAGGGGGCAGACAGATACGCAGTATTTT	CASSRDRGQTDTQYF
.	TRBJ2-7	TRBV6-6	TRBD1	15	TGTGCCAGCAGTTACCGGACAGGGTCCTCCTACGAGCAGTACTTC	CASSYRTGSSYEQYF
.	TRBJ1-1	TRBV27	.	14	TGTGCCAGCAGTTTATTAGGGGTTTACACTGAAGCTTTCTTT	CASSLLGVYTEAFF
.	TRBJ2-5	TRBV7-2	TRBD1	17	TGTGCCAGCAGCTTAGTCGGGACAGGGGCGATTCAAGAGACCCAGTACTTC	CASSLVGTGAIQETQYF
.	TRBJ1-5	TRBV2	.	16	TGTGCCAGCAGTGAAGCGGGGGGGACATCTAATCAGCCCCAGCATTTT	CASSEAGGTSNQPQHF
.	TRBJ2-7	TRBV19	TRBD2	17	TGTGCCAGTAGTCGGACTAGCGGCCTCCGCGGGTTTTACGAGCAGTACTTC	CASSRTSGLRGFYEQYF
.	TRBJ1-1	TRBV29-1	TRBD1	13	TGCAGCGCCCTCGGACAGGCGAACAGGGAAGCTTTCTTT	CSALGQANREAFF
.	TRBJ1-1	TRBV19	.	14	TGTGCCAGTAGTAGTGGGGGCGGTTTCACTGAAGCTTTCTTT	CASSSGGGFTEAFF
.	TRBJ2-5	TRBV7-9	.	13	TGTGCCAGCAGCTCCAGGGGTTTCGAGACCCAGTACTTC	CASSSRGFETQYF
.	TRBJ1-1	TRBV19	.	16	TGTGCCAGTAGTATAGGGACACTCAAGGGGAACACTGAAGCTTTCTTT	CASSIGTLKGNTEAFF
.	TRBJ2-2	TRBV5-1	TRBD2	15	TGCGCCAGCAGCTTAGCGGGACCCAACACCGGGGAGCTGTTTTTT	CASSLAGPNTGELFF
.	TRBJ2-3	TRBV7-2	.	14	TGTGCCAGCAGCTTATCGACTGCCACAGATACGCAGTATTTT	CASSLSTATDTQYF
.	TRBJ1-2	TRBV20-1	.	11	TGCAGTGCTGACTACAAGGATGGCTACACCTTC	CSADYKDGYTF
.	TRBJ2-3	TRBV6-1	.	14	TGTGCCAGTCAGACTAGAACGAAGGCAGATACGCAGTATTTT	CASQTRTKADTQYF
.	TRBJ2-5	TRBV7-2	.	13	TGTGCCAGCAGCCGACGGGTACAAGAGACCCAGTACTTC	CASSRRVQETQYF
few	TRBJ2-1	TRBV19	TRBD2	16	TGTGCCAGTAGGGGAGGACTAGCGGGGGGTTACAATGAGCAGTTCTTC	CASRGGLAGGYNEQFF
once	TRBJ2-7	TRBV20-1	.	11	TGCAGTGCTCGTATTACAGACGAGCAGTACTTC	CSARITDEQYF
.	TRBJ2-3	TRBV7-9	.	14	TGTGCCAGCAGCGACTACGGAGGCACAGATACGCAGTATTTT	CASSDYGGTDTQYF
.	TRBJ1-2	TRBV4-1	.	15	TGCGCCAGCAGCCAAGCGACGGGAATGTACTATGGCTACACCTTC	CASSQATGMYYGYTF